This passage covers 30 T cell receptor beta chains from one sample sequenced in a study of control samples from healthy donors and cancer patients. Assay: immunoSEQ multiplex PCR; the TCRdb copy retains only in-frame clones and omits some. This sample has about 70,000 clones, with around four fifths found just once. Sequences were obtained from PBMCs. The origin of the receptors is a woman aged 45-59 years with lung cancer.

The J gene is TRBJ1-2, the V gene TRBV28, with unresolved D. V dropped 6 bases and J dropped 4 bases, with 18 bases sitting between them. This CDR3 is 15 amino acids long. Germline-derived CDR1 and CDR2 are MDHEN and SYDVKM. CDR3 in amino acids: CASRPGLSEAYGYTF. In nucleotides, the CDR3 is TGTGCCAGCAGGCCCGGCCTTTCCGAAGCCTATGGCTACACCTTC.

This clone turned up a few times. This rearrangement joins TRBV4-1 to TRBJ2-1; 7 bases map to TRBD1. The germline V gene has CDR1 MGHRA and CDR2 YSYEKL. The ends lost 3 bases at V and 8 bases at J; junction bases unmatched: 7. The CDR3 totals 14 residues. The CDR3 is CASSHASGGHEQFF. The CDR3 DNA reads as TGCGCCAGCAGCCACGCTTCAGGGGGACATGAGCAGTTCTTC.

This clone was observed a few times. The V and J genes are TRBV28 and TRBJ1-2, with D perhaps TRBD1 (5 bases). V was clipped by 5 bases and J by 2 bases, with 15 bases between them. Germline loops: CDR1 MDHEN, CDR2 SYDVKM. The CDR3 consists of 15 residues. The CDR3 sequence is CASSDGKTVNYGYTF. CDR3 nucleotide sequence: TGTGCCAGCAGTGACGGAAAGACAGTCAACTATGGCTACACCTTC.

The gene calls are TRBV9 and TRBJ1-3; D remains ambiguous. Germline V gene sequence: CDR1 SGDLS, CDR2 YYNGEE. V was cut by 2 bases and J by 0 bases, with 6 bases left in between. The CDR3 is 14 amino acids. CDR3 loop: CASSVSDSGNTIYF. For the CDR3, the DNA is TGTGCCAGCAGCGTCTCAGACTCTGGAAACACCATATATTTT.

This rearrangement joins TRBV3-1 (or the pseudogene TRBV3-2) to TRBJ1-3, with unresolved D. Germline V gene sequence: CDR1 LGHDT, CDR2 YNNKEL (reference sequence). Trimming took 5 bases from V and 3 from J, leaving 8 bases between them. This CDR3 is 13 amino acids long. The CDR3 protein is CASSASHGNTIYF. The CDR3 DNA sequence: TGTGCCAGCAGCGCCAGTCATGGAAACACCATATATTTT.

J is TRBJ2-3 and V is TRBV5-1, with D unresolved. With 4 bases removed from V and 0 bases from J, the gap between germline ends came to 15 bases. The CDR3 contains 16 residues. Germline values: CDR1 SGHRS, CDR2 YFSETQ. The CDR3 loop reads CASSPDPSSSTDTQYF. Written as DNA, the CDR3 is TGCGCCAGCAGCCCGGACCCTTCCTCTAGCACAGATACGCAGTATTTT.

This clone was detected only a few times. The V and J genes are TRBV6-2 or TRBV6-3 and TRBJ2-4; maybe TRBD2 (5 bases). Per the germline V gene, CDR1 is MNHEY and CDR2 is SVGEGT. The V end lost 4 bases, the J end lost 0 bases, and 16 bases lay between the germline ends. The CDR3 spans 17 residues. In DNA, the CDR3 is TGTGCCAGCAGTTGGGCCGGGAACTACCTAGCCAAAAACATTCAGTACTTC. Translation gives CASSWAGNYLAKNIQYF.

This clone came up a few times. The chain combines TRBV6-1 with TRBJ2-7; either TRBD1 or TRBD2 may fit D (6 bases each). There are 15 residues in the CDR3. Germline V lookup: CDR1 MNHNS, CDR2 SASEGT. V was cut by 2 bases and J by 2 bases, with 13 bases left in between. The CDR3 sequence: CASSESLGGPYEQYF. As DNA, the CDR3 is TGTGCCAGCAGTGAAAGTCTTGGGGGGCCCTACGAGCAGTACTTC.

The chain combines TRBV5-1 with TRBJ2-2, with D possibly matching TRBD2 (5 bases). The length of the CDR3 is 16 residues. CDR1 SGHRS and CDR2 YFSETQ come from the germline V gene. The germline V and J ends were trimmed by 0 bases and 4 bases, with 13 bases remaining between them. CDR3 nucleotides: TGCGCCAGCAGCTTGGGTTCCGGGGAGCTCACCGGGGAGCTGTTTTTT. This encodes CASSLGSGELTGELFF.

This clone was seen just once. The J gene is TRBJ2-1, the V gene TRBV6-5; D gene ambiguous. CDR3 length equals 12 residues. Germline CDR1 MNHEY, CDR2 SVGAGI. Trimming pared 5 bases from V and 14 bases from J, leaving 16 bases between. The DNA for the CDR3 is TGTGCCAGCAGTCCCGACCAGCGACGGGAGTTCTTC. Translated: CASSPDQRREFF.

The V and J genes are TRBV3-1 (or the pseudogene TRBV3-2) and TRBJ2-7; TRBD1 matches at 8 bases. Germline CDR1 reads LGHDT; CDR2 reads YNNKEL (reference sequence). Unmatched junction bases numbered 8, after V lost 8 bases and J lost 5 bases. This CDR3 has 13 amino acids. The CDR3 here is CASAPTGVNEQYF. The CDR3 DNA is TGTGCCAGCGCCCCGACAGGGGTGAACGAGCAGTACTTC.

The chain has TRBV12-3 or TRBV12-4 and TRBJ1-6; 7 bases map to TRBD1. V lost 7 bases and J lost 8; bases outside the gene matches: 5. This CDR3 is built from 13 residues. The CDR3 DNA is TGTGCCAGCAACGAGGGGGCCGATTCACCCCTCCACTTT. This codes for CASNEGADSPLHF.

As DNA, the CDR3 is TGTGCCAGCAGCCCCCTCCCCGGGGCGGGGGGGCGAGATACGCAGTATTTT. Translated: CASSPLPGAGGRDTQYF. This chain uses TRBV9 with TRBJ2-3, with 9 bases lining up with TRBD2. The V segment lost 4 bases and the J segment 5 bases; nucleotides outside the gene matches: 14. The CDR3 is 17 residues long. The germline gives CDR1 SGDLS, CDR2 YYNGEE.

The chain joins TRBV5-6 to TRBJ2-7; D is perhaps TRBD1 (6 bases). V was trimmed by 0 bases and J by 5 bases, leaving 6 bases between them. The CDR3 contains 12 residues. Germline loops: CDR1 SGHDT, CDR2 YYEEEE. The CDR3 loop is CASSLDRDEQYF. The CDR3, as DNA: TGTGCCAGCAGCTTGGACAGGGACGAGCAGTACTTC.

This clone was detected a few times. The chain employs TRBV5-1 and TRBJ1-1; D gene ambiguous. The CDR3 spans 14 residues. The V and J ends lost 1 base and 1 base respectively, with 8 bases between them. CDR1 SGHRS and CDR2 YFSETQ come from the germline V gene. For the CDR3, the DNA is TGCGCCAGCAGCTTGAGTACCGCGAACACTGAAGCTTTCTTT. This translates into CASSLSTANTEAFF.

V gene TRBV27 combines with J gene TRBJ2-7; D perhaps matches TRBD1 (6 bases). Trimming left V 2 bases short and J 0 bases short, with 11 bases between. Germline CDR1 and CDR2: MNHEY and SMNVEV (reference sequence). The CDR3 runs 15 residues. This chain's CDR3 is CASSLKGVSSYEQYF. The DNA of the CDR3 is TGTGCCAGCAGTTTAAAGGGGGTAAGCTCCTACGAGCAGTACTTC.

The chain is built from TRBV6-5 and TRBJ1-4, with a tentative D call TRBD1 (5 bases). Trimming pared 6 bases from V and 4 bases from J, leaving 15 bases between. From germline, CDR1 is MNHEY and CDR2 SVGAGI. The length of the CDR3 is 15 residues. CDR3 region: CASRPYSGVNEKLFF. The DNA for the CDR3 is TGTGCCAGCAGGCCCTATTCGGGGGTTAATGAAAAACTGTTTTTT.

The chain has TRBV4-3 and TRBJ2-7; D unresolved. Trimming removed 0 bases at V and 7 bases at J, with 13 bases between. Germline V CDR1 and CDR2: LGHNA, YSLEER. CDR3 length equals 14 residues. The CDR3, as DNA: TGCGCCAGCAGCCAAGATAGGAGCTTAGGGGAGCAGTACTTC. It is translated as CASSQDRSLGEQYF.

Only one count was recorded for this clone. V is TRBV9 and J is TRBJ2-5; D is possibly TRBD1 (5 bases). The CDR3 has 15 amino acids. Trimming pared 0 bases from V and 5 bases from J, leaving 14 bases between. Germline V gene data show CDR1 as SGDLS and CDR2 as YYNGEE. DNA of the CDR3: TGTGCCAGCAGCGTAGCCCCGGCTAAGGGGGAGACCCAGTACTTC. Translated, it gives CASSVAPAKGETQYF.

This clone was seen a few times. This sample includes further DNA sequences coding for the same CDR3. This sequence joins TRBV7-3 and TRBJ1-3, with 8 bases that match TRBD1. The V gene end was trimmed by 5 bases and the J gene end by 2 bases; junction bases not matched to a gene: 5. This CDR3 is built from 15 residues. CDR1 is SGHTA and CDR2 is FQGTGA in the germline V gene. CDR3 coding DNA: TGTGCCAGCAGCCCTGACAGGGGAGCTGGAAACACCATATATTTT. Translating gives CASSPDRGAGNTIYF.

The genes are TRBV28 and TRBJ1-2; 8 bases map to TRBD1. CDR1 is MDHEN, CDR2 SYDVKM, per germline. With V trimmed by 6 bases and J by 4 bases, 4 bases remained unmatched. CDR3 length: 13 amino acids. This CDR3 is CASSSGQAYGYTF. The CDR3, as DNA: TGTGCCAGCAGCTCGGGACAGGCCTATGGCTACACCTTC.

In its sample, this clone was seen once. The chain carries TRBV11-1 and TRBJ2-5, with a possible D match to TRBD1 (5 bases). The V gene's germline CDR1 is SGHAT and CDR2 FQDESV (reference sequence). The CDR3 runs 14 residues. Trimming stripped 6 bases from V and 1 base from J, with 12 bases between. This chain's CDR3 is CASSSETAQETQYF. The CDR3 DNA reads as TGTGCCAGCAGTTCCGAGACAGCCCAAGAGACCCAGTACTTC.

This clone occurred once. V usage is TRBV5-1 and J usage is TRBJ2-1; 9 bases align to TRBD2. CDR3 size: 15 residues. CDR1 SGHRS and CDR2 YFSETQ come from the germline V gene. Trimming at V came to 2 bases and at J to 8 bases, leaving 8 bases not matched to a gene. CDR3 loop: CASSFQSGGRDEQFF. The DNA for the CDR3 is TGCGCCAGCAGCTTCCAGAGCGGGGGGCGAGATGAGCAGTTCTTC.

This chain links TRBV6-2 or TRBV6-3 with TRBJ2-3; 9 nucleotides line up with TRBD2. Looked up from germline, CDR1 is MNHEY and CDR2 is SVGEGT. After removal of 0 bases from V and 2 bases from J, the junction contained 6 bases not matched to a gene. The CDR3 runs 17 residues. CDR3 protein: CASSYSGLAGNTDTQYF. Written as DNA, the CDR3 is TGTGCCAGCAGTTACTCAGGGCTAGCGGGGAACACAGATACGCAGTATTTT.

The chain uses TRBV6-2 or TRBV6-3 and TRBJ1-1; D possibly corresponds to TRBD1 (5 bases). V shed 2 bases and J shed 10 bases, with 8 bases lying between them. The germline gives CDR1 MNHEY, CDR2 SVGEGT. This CDR3 spans 11 amino acids. DNA of the CDR3: TGTGCCAGCAGTTACGGCGGGGGAGCTTTCTTT. Protein sequence: CASSYGGGAFF.

This clone was picked up one time. DNA of the CDR3: TGTGCCAGCAGCCCACGACTAGCGGGGGGGAAAGAGACCCAGTACTTC. Translating it yields CASSPRLAGGKETQYF. The chain couples TRBV5-4 to TRBJ2-5; 14 bases align to TRBD2. Germline loops: CDR1 SGHNT, CDR2 YYREEE (reference sequence). V was clipped by 4 bases and J by 3 bases; unmatched bases: 5. The CDR3 extends over 16 amino acids.

CDR3 bases: TGTGCCAGCAGCCAAGAGGGGACTAGCGGGGGGGCGGATACGCAGTATTTT. This codes for CASSQEGTSGGADTQYF. The chain recombines TRBV4-2 with TRBJ2-3; TRBD2 aligns across 16 bases. CDR1 is LGHNA, CDR2 YNFKEQ, per germline. J lost 6 bases, V lost 0 bases, and 3 bases had no gene match. CDR3 size: 17 residues.

V is TRBV6-5 and J is TRBJ1-3; D not certain. This CDR3 contains 13 residues. The germline CDR1 and CDR2 sequences are MNHEY and SVGAGI. The ends were cut back, 4 bases at V and 4 bases at J, with 8 bases in the middle. The CDR3 DNA reads TGTGCCAGCAGTTCCGGGATCGGAAACACCATATATTTT. This translates into CASSSGIGNTIYF.

This chain connects TRBV7-2 to TRBJ2-1, with a possible D match to TRBD2 (5 bases). V lost 5 bases and J lost 7, with 15 bases in between. Germline values: CDR1 SGHTA, CDR2 FQGNSA. This CDR3 comprises 14 residues. The CDR3 region is CASSIRTVRNEQFF. CDR3 DNA sequence: TGTGCCAGCAGCATCAGGACTGTCCGGAATGAGCAGTTCTTC.

The V gene is TRBV9, the J gene TRBJ2-2; weak D call: TRBD1 (5 bases). The V end was cut by 7 bases, the J end by 4 bases, with 14 bases between. The CDR3 loop spans 14 amino acids. CDR1 is SGDLS and CDR2 is YYNGEE in the germline V gene. CDR3 amino acids: CASAKQGGTGELFF. The CDR3 nucleotides read TGTGCCAGCGCGAAGCAGGGCGGCACCGGGGAGCTGTTTTTT.